The present T cell receptor (beta chain) was sequenced within a study of OX40 agonist ivuxolimab in advanced cancers. Overall study results and limits: CD4+ T cells averaged fewer expanded clones than CD8+ T cells. The study found among the lowest clonal expansion in partial responders at 0.1-3.0 mg/kg.

Concerning this clone itself: What it recognizes is unknown.

Generated by immunoSEQ multiplex PCR, the TCRdb table keeps only in-frame clones and is missing some. The data show 65,000 to 90,000 clones, over 80% seen once. Autoimmune disease history or systemic immunosuppression led to patient exclusion. The sequence was obtained from an adult with an advanced solid tumor such as melanoma, head and neck, liver or kidney cancer. The source was CD4+ or CD8+ T cells sorted from blood, collected in a trial of the OX40 agonist ivuxolimab.

The CDR3 loop is CASSTQPETEYGYTF. DNA for the CDR3: TGTGCCAGCAGCACCCAGCCCGAGACAGAATATGGCTACACCTTC. J is TRBJ1-2 and V is TRBV9; perhaps TRBD1 as D (5 bases). CDR3 length: 15 amino acids. The V and J ends lost 4 bases and 5 bases respectively, with 18 bases between them. In germline, CDR1 is SGDLS, CDR2 YYNGEE. Full variable domain (missing parts from reference TRBV9 and TRBJ1-2): DSGVTQTPKHLITATGQRVTLRCSPRSGDLSVYWYQQSLDQGLQFLIQYYNGEERAKGNILERFSAQQFPDLHSELNLSSLELGDSALYFCASSTQPETEYGYTFGSGTRLTVV.